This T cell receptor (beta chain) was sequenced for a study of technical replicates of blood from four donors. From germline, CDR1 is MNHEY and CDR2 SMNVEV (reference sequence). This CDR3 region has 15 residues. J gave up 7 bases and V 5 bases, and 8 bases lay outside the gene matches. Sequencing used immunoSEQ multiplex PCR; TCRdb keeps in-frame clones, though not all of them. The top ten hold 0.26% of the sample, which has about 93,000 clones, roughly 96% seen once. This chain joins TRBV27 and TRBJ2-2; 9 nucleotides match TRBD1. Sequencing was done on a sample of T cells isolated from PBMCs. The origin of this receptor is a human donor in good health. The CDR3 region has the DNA TGTGCCAGCAGTCCGGGGGACAGGGCCAACGGGGAGCTGTTTTTT. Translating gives CASSPGDRANGELFF.